Listed here are 28 T cell receptor beta chains from one sample, sequenced in a study of shared clonotypes between healthy human individuals. The naive CD8 fraction comprised CD45RO-negative cells positively selected for CCR7 and excluded terminally differentiated effector memory CD45RA+ cells. Clones were read by immunoSEQ multiplex PCR, and TCRdb kept only the in-frame ones, dropping some. The sample holds over 2,000,000 clones; around 93% are singletons and the top ten take approximately 1.7%. Sequencing was done on a sample of naive CD8+ T cells from PBMCs. The receptors here all came from a young man in good health. Some clones in this sample may be carry-over from other donors' samples.

With respect to this clone: In the same sample, other DNA sequences code for this CDR3. This sequence joins TRBV27 and TRBJ1-2; TRBD1 agrees at 9 bases. V dropped 6 bases and J dropped 4; count of bases not matched to a gene: 3. Looked up from germline, CDR1 is MNHEY and CDR2 is SMNVEV (reference sequence). The length of the CDR3 is 13 residues. CDR3 in amino acids: CASSPGQGYGYTF. In DNA, the CDR3 is TGTGCCAGCAGCCCGGGACAGGGCTATGGCTACACCTTC.

J is TRBJ1-1 and V is TRBV9; no clear D gene. This CDR3 comprises 16 residues. Trimming removed 1 base at V and 0 bases at J, with 13 bases between. The germline CDR1 and CDR2 sequences are SGDLS and YYNGEE. The CDR3 nucleotides read TGTGCCAGCAGCGTACTGGAGCCAGGCATGAACACTGAAGCTTTCTTT. Translating gives CASSVLEPGMNTEAFF.

J is TRBJ1-1 and V is TRBV27; D uncertain. Germline V gene sequence: CDR1 MNHEY, CDR2 SMNVEV (reference sequence). This CDR3 has 15 residues. V was shortened by 6 bases and J by 0 bases, with 14 bases between the two germline ends. The CDR3 DNA reads TGTGCCAGCAGACCCTTCCAGTCCATGAACACTGAAGCTTTCTTT. It specifies CASRPFQSMNTEAFF.

The chain joins TRBV29-1 to TRBJ2-7, with 9 nucleotides matching TRBD1. CDR3 length: 12 amino acids. Unmatched junction bases numbered 5, after V lost 5 bases and J lost 6 bases. The germline gives CDR1 SQVTM, CDR2 ANQGSEA. CDR3 in amino acids: CSVRTGVAEQYF. As DNA, the CDR3 is TGCAGCGTTCGGACAGGGGTGGCCGAGCAGTACTTC.

This chain uses TRBV27 with TRBJ2-7; no clear D gene. Per germline, CDR1 MNHEY and CDR2 SMNVEV (reference sequence). Trimming removed 4 bases at V and 1 base at J, with 14 bases between. The CDR3 consists of 15 residues. The CDR3 reads CASSSHLDGSYEQYF. CDR3 DNA sequence: TGTGCCAGCAGTTCCCACTTGGACGGATCCTACGAGCAGTACTTC.

The rearrangement joins TRBV11-2 to TRBJ2-7; TRBD2 is a possible D gene (6 bases). The CDR3 is 14 amino acids. V dropped 5 bases and J dropped 0 bases, with 11 bases sitting between them. Germline loops: CDR1 SGHAT, CDR2 FQNNGV. The CDR3 region is CASSRLRGSYEQYF. In DNA form, the CDR3 reads TGTGCCAGCAGCAGACTGCGGGGCTCCTACGAGCAGTACTTC. The complete variable domain, with remaining parts taken from reference TRBV11-2 and TRBJ2-7, reads EAGVAQSPRYKIIEKRQSVAFWCNPISGHATLYWYQQILGQGPKLLIQFQNNGVVDDSQLPKDRFSAERLKGVDSTLKIQPAKLEDSAVYLCASSRLRGSYEQYFGPGTRLTVT.

This clone has a handful of counts. Other DNA sequences in the sample encode the same CDR3. This chain connects TRBV5-5 to TRBJ2-7; D gene uncertain. V was trimmed by 4 bases and J by 1 base, leaving 3 bases between them. The CDR3 is 11 residues long. CDR1 and CDR2 (germline): SGHKS, YYEKEE (reference sequence). CDR3 nucleotides: TGTGCCAGCAGCCCTTCCTACGAGCAGTACTTC. It codes for CASSPSYEQYF. The full variable domain, with the rest looked up from reference TRBV5-5 and TRBJ2-7, is DAGVTQSPTHLIKTRGQQVTLRCSPISGHKSVSWYQQVLGQGPQFIFQYYEKEERGRGNFPDRFSARQFPNYSSELNVNALLLGDSALYLCASSPSYEQYFGPGTRLTVT.

J is TRBJ2-1 and V is TRBV19; D tentatively reads TRBD1 or TRBD2 (5 bases each). The CDR3 spans 14 residues. CDR1 is LNHDA and CDR2 is SQIVND in the germline V gene (reference sequence). V lost 5 bases and J 6 bases, leaving 14 bases between the germline ends. As DNA, the CDR3 is TGTGCCAGTAGTCCTGGGGCGGGCCCCAATGAGCAGTTCTTC. Its translation: CASSPGAGPNEQFF.

The chain carries TRBV6-1 and TRBJ1-3; D gene unclear. V was cut by 2 bases and J by 3 bases, with 11 bases left in between. The CDR3 loop spans 15 amino acids. Germline V lookup: CDR1 MNHNS, CDR2 SASEGT. CDR3 in DNA: TGTGCCAGCAGTGAATTGGTCGGCGGTGGAAACACCATATATTTT. Translation: CASSELVGGGNTIYF.

This clone showed up just once. The V and J genes are TRBV10-3 and TRBJ2-2; D is possibly TRBD2 (5 bases). Trimming cost V 4 bases and J 6 bases, with 12 bases left between them. Germline lookup yields CDR1 ENHRY and CDR2 SYGVKD. This CDR3 is 14 amino acids long. CDR3 bases: TGTGCCATCAGTGGGGAGTTTCCTGCCGGGGAGCTGTTTTTT. It is translated as CAISGEFPAGELFF.

The chain recombines TRBV23-1 with TRBJ2-6; possibly TRBD1 for D (5 bases). TRBV23-1 is reported as an ORF; its role is uncertain. The CDR3 is 14 amino acids. Trimming left V 8 bases short and J 2 bases short, with 10 bases between. CDR3 region: CASARATGANVLTF. The CDR3 nucleotides read TGCGCCAGCGCCAGGGCTACTGGGGCCAACGTCCTGACTTTC.

The V and J genes are TRBV7-9 and TRBJ2-2; possibly TRBD1 for D (5 bases). Trimming left V 3 bases short and J 3 bases short, with 8 bases between. Germline CDR1 is SEHNR and CDR2 is FQNEAQ (reference sequence). This CDR3 is 14 amino acids long. The CDR3 DNA reads TGTGCCAGCAGCTTCGGACACTACACCGGGGAGCTGTTTTTT. This encodes CASSFGHYTGELFF.

This clone has just one count. This chain uses TRBV14 with TRBJ2-7, with 8 bases fitting TRBD2. Germline CDR1 and CDR2: SGHDN and FVKESK. This CDR3 contains 15 residues. J gave up 3 bases and V 3 bases, and 7 bases lay outside the gene matches. CDR3 region: CASSHWDAGGYEQYF. The CDR3 DNA is TGTGCCAGCAGCCACTGGGACGCGGGAGGCTACGAGCAGTACTTC.

CDR3 DNA: TGCGCCAGCAGCACGGGACTAGCGGGAGGACCAAGCTCCTACAATGAGCAGTTCTTC. Translated, it gives CASSTGLAGGPSSYNEQFF. The J gene is TRBJ2-1, the V gene TRBV5-1, with 15 bases lining up with TRBD2. CDR1 and CDR2 from the germline V gene are SGHRS and YFSETQ. Losses at the gene ends were 4 bases for V and 0 bases for J; bases not matched to a gene: 8. The CDR3 runs to 19 residues.

The chain combines TRBV2 with TRBJ2-7, with D possibly being TRBD1 (6 bases). The CDR3 is 14 amino acids. Deletions cut 3 bases from V and 1 base from J, with 10 bases between. CDR1 and CDR2 (germline): SNHLY, FYNNEI. This chain's CDR3 is CASSDPDRSYEQYF. For the CDR3, the DNA is TGTGCCAGCAGTGATCCCGACAGGTCCTACGAGCAGTACTTC.

This clone has only one observation. This chain uses TRBV5-4 with TRBJ1-2, with 8 bases that match TRBD1. The CDR3 is 12 residues long. V shed 4 bases and J 8 bases; nucleotides not matched to a gene: 4. Germline lookup yields CDR1 SGHNT and CDR2 YYREEE (reference sequence). The CDR3 region has the DNA TGTGCCAGCAGCCAGGGGGCGCGCGGCTACACCTTC. Encoded protein: CASSQGARGYTF. The whole variable domain, remainder taken from reference TRBV5-4 and TRBJ1-2, is ETGVTQSPTHLIKTRGQQVTLRCSSQSGHNTVSWYQQALGQGPQFIFQYYREEENGRGNFPPRFSGLQFPNYSSELNVNALELDDSALYLCASSQGARGYTFGSGTRLTVV.

J is TRBJ2-5 and V is TRBV5-1; D is perhaps TRBD2 (6 bases). V was shortened by 4 bases and J by 4 bases, with 29 bases between the two germline ends. The CDR3 sequence is 19 residues long. Germline-derived CDR1 and CDR2 are SGHRS and YFSETQ. CDR3 region: CASSAGEDRDVGLVETQYF. As DNA, the CDR3 is TGCGCCAGCAGCGCCGGGGAGGACCGCGACGTGGGATTGGTAGAGACCCAGTACTTC.

This chain joins TRBV5-4 and TRBJ1-1; D is undetermined. Between the trimmed V and J ends, which lost 1 base and 1 base, there was a span of 8 bases. Germline CDR1 reads SGHNT; CDR2 reads YYREEE (reference sequence). The CDR3 length is 14 residues. CDR3 nucleotide sequence: TGTGCCAGCAGCTTGCGGGGAAAGAACACTGAAGCTTTCTTT. It codes for CASSLRGKNTEAFF. Filled out from reference TRBV5-4 and TRBJ1-1, the complete variable domain reads ETGVTQSPTHLIKTRGQQVTLRCSSQSGHNTVSWYQQALGQGPQFIFQYYREEENGRGNFPPRFSGLQFPNYSSELNVNALELDDSALYLCASSLRGKNTEAFFGQGTRLTVV.

The genes are TRBV19 and TRBJ1-1, with D possibly TRBD1 on 5 matching bases. CDR1 and CDR2 from the germline V gene are LNHDA and SQIVND (reference sequence). This CDR3 is 14 amino acids long. V lost 5 bases, J lost 1 base, and 11 bases lay in between. The CDR3 spells CASSLTGWNTEAFF. DNA for the CDR3: TGTGCCAGTAGTTTAACAGGATGGAACACTGAAGCTTTCTTT.

The V call is TRBV29-1, the J call TRBJ1-1, with D unresolved. The CDR3 length is 14 residues. Germline CDR1 reads SQVTM; CDR2 reads ANQGSEA. Trimming took 6 bases from V and 3 from J, leaving 17 bases between them. This chain's CDR3 is CSVRYSQQDTEAFF. The CDR3 DNA sequence: TGCAGCGTCCGGTACAGCCAGCAGGACACTGAAGCTTTCTTT.

The genes are TRBV9 and TRBJ1-1; tentative D call: TRBD1 (6 bases). Trimming left V 0 bases short and J 5 bases short, with 14 bases between. Germline CDR1 SGDLS, CDR2 YYNGEE. The CDR3 extends over 15 amino acids. This CDR3 reads CASSVDRAGRTEAFF. The CDR3 coding sequence is TGTGCCAGCAGCGTAGACAGGGCCGGACGAACTGAAGCTTTCTTT.

The V gene is TRBV27, the J gene TRBJ2-7, with D possibly called TRBD1 or TRBD2 (5 bases each). Germline V gives CDR1 MNHEY, CDR2 SMNVEV (reference sequence). V was trimmed by 4 bases and J by 2 bases, leaving 9 bases between them. CDR3 length equals 13 residues. The DNA of the CDR3 is TGTGCCAGCAGTTGGGGGATTACCTACGAGCAGTACTTC. It specifies CASSWGITYEQYF.

In its sample, this clone was seen once. The rearrangement joins TRBV7-2 to TRBJ2-2; TRBD1 matches 10 bases. CDR1 and CDR2 (germline): SGHTA, FQGNSA. J was trimmed by 5 bases and V by 5 bases; bases with no gene match: 5. The CDR3 is 15 residues long. CDR3 region: CASSTRQGATGELFF. CDR3 coding DNA: TGTGCCAGCAGCACGCGACAGGGGGCTACCGGGGAGCTGTTTTTT.

This clone appeared once. The J gene is TRBJ1-6, the V gene TRBV7-7; D not certain. Trimming removed 5 bases at V and 10 bases at J, with 12 bases between. The CDR3 length is 13 residues. Per the germline V gene, CDR1 is SSHAT and CDR2 is FNYEAQ (reference sequence). The CDR3, as DNA: TGTGCCAGCAGCGCGGAAGTCGGCTCACCCCTCCACTTT. Its translation is CASSAEVGSPLHF.

This sequence joins TRBV27 and TRBJ2-3; D is uncertain. CDR1 MNHEY and CDR2 SMNVEV come from the germline V gene (reference sequence). The CDR3 is 13 residues long. V was shortened by 3 bases and J by 5 bases, with 9 bases between the two germline ends. CDR3 DNA sequence: TGTGCCAGCAGTTTTACTCGCCTAGATACGCAGTATTTT. Translation: CASSFTRLDTQYF.

This chain uses TRBV4-3 with TRBJ2-7; 10 nucleotides align to TRBD1. The germline V gene has CDR1 LGHNA and CDR2 YSLEER. J was trimmed by 1 base and V by 0 bases; bases with no gene match: 6. CDR3 size: 17 residues. CDR3 in DNA: TGCGCCAGCAGCCAAGATGGGACAGGGGAGCTATCCTACGAGCAGTACTTC. Protein product: CASSQDGTGELSYEQYF.

The rearrangement joins TRBV11-3 to TRBJ2-1; D assignment may be TRBD1 or TRBD2 (5 bases each). CDR3 length: 15 amino acids. Trimming cost V 5 bases and J 5 bases, with 16 bases left between them. Germline loops: CDR1 SGHNT, CDR2 YENEEA. The CDR3 is CASSGSYGAHNEQFF. DNA of the CDR3: TGTGCCAGCAGCGGGTCATACGGGGCGCACAATGAGCAGTTCTTC.

The chain has TRBV7-9 and TRBJ1-2; no reliable D call. This CDR3 comprises 15 residues. Germline V gives CDR1 SEHNR, CDR2 FQNEAQ (reference sequence). The V end lost 1 base, the J end lost 6 bases, and 15 bases lay between the germline ends. This CDR3 is CASSLGGYKENGYTF. The CDR3 DNA reads TGTGCCAGCAGCTTAGGCGGGTACAAAGAAAATGGCTACACCTTC.